This entry is about one T cell receptor (beta chain). This record comes from a study of regulatory T cells in long-lasting Graves disease. V was shortened by 5 bases and J by 7 bases, with 14 bases between the two germline ends. In germline, CDR1 is MNHNS, CDR2 SASEGT. This CDR3 has 13 amino acids. Building of the TCR beta libraries involved iRepertoire HTBI primers and Arm-PCR of CDR3 regions. TCRdb redid the calling of the multiplex PCR reads with MiXCR, one entry per CDR3 protein. The table lists about 500,000 distinct CDR3 sequences, about a sixth of them singletons. The time point here: newly diagnosed GD, antithyroid drugs for less than 3 months. There was RNA extracted from PBMCs, and the TCR library was made from it. The authors drew about 9 milliliters of peripheral blood into EDTA tubes. These same records also appear under a second study, on T cells in Graves' hyperthyroidism and ophthalmopathy. That study adds: Also found in blood were most expanded thyroid clonotypes above 0.001. Ophthalmopathy could be told apart from stable hyperthyroidism with a 13 V-J model.

This receptor was obtained from a man in his forties with Graves disease. The chain couples TRBV6-1 to TRBJ1-1; D is uncertain. Material: peripheral blood mononuclear cells (PBMCs), obtained at new diagnosis, from a patient treated with antithyroid drugs. Written as DNA, the CDR3 is TGTGCCAGCAGTAAAATTACAGAGTTTGAAGCTTTCTTT. It yields the protein CASSKITEFEAFF.